This TCR beta chain was sequenced in a study of human T cells and chemical hapten exposure. Study summary: Patients had diphenylcyclopropenone applied to the scalp weekly throughout the approximately 25-week study. The study's findings and limits: Alopecia in all donors means immunity may differ from healthy individuals.

Unique molecular identifiers were attached to individual cDNA molecules within the library. Each CDR3 protein gets one entry after TCRdb re-called the RACE reads with MiXCR. The sample has nearly 350,000 distinct CDR3 sequences; under 9% are singletons. This sample's time point: patch test 1, 2 weeks after DPC sensitization. Treatment of the sample: therapeutic diphenylcyclopropenone sensitization with weekly scalp DPC. This clonotype was seen ten or more times. Its antigen remains unknown. V gave up 11 bases and J gave up 3 bases; unmatched junction bases: 12. Germline V gene sequence: CDR1 ENHRY, CDR2 SYGVKD. The CDR3 sequence is 14 residues long.

The TCR comes from a woman aged 18-29 years with alopecia areata. Some clones in this sample may be carry-over from other donors' samples. The sequencing used whole blood, collected in connection with sensitization to the hapten diphenylcyclopropenone (DPC). V gene TRBV10-3 combines with J gene TRBJ2-7, with 8 bases aligning to TRBD2. In DNA, the CDR3 is TGTGCCTCAAAGGCCCCCGGGGGGGACTACGAGCAGTACTTC. Translation gives CASKAPGGDYEQYF.